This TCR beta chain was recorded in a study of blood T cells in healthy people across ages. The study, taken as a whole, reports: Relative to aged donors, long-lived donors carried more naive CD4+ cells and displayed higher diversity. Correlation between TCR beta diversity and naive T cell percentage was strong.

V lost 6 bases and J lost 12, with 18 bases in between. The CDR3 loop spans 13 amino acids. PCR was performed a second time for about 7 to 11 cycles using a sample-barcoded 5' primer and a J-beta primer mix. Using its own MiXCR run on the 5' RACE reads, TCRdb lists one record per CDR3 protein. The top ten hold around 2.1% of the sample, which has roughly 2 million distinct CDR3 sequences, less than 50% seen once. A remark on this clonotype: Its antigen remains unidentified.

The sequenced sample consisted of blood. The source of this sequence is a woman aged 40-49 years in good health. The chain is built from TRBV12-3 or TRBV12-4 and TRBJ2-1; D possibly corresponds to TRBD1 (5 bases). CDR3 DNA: TGTGCCAGCAGGGTCGGAGCGTCTACAGGGCAGTTCTTC. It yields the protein CASRVGASTGQFF.